What follows are 22 T cell receptor beta chains derived from one specimen sequenced in a study of blood T cell repertoires in COVID-19 (TCRdb year 2020). Libraries were prepared through the immunoSEQ multiplex PCR assay. Here the immuneACCESS table is served through TCRdb, limited to in-frame sequences with V and J called. Missing clones are a known gap in these copies; in checked studies unresolved V genes cover under half, and the rest lacks a known reason. The sample table holds over 400,000 clones, of which approximately 88% were seen once. Of the sample, under 8.5% falls within the top ten clones. The sequenced material came from peripheral blood. The receptor source for this set is a woman aged 45 to 65 with COVID-19, enrolled during active disease.

V gene TRBV29-1 combines with J gene TRBJ2-2; D unclear. Trimming left V 3 bases short and J 0 bases short, with 2 bases between. The CDR3 is 12 amino acids. Germline V lookup: CDR1 SQVTM, CDR2 ANQGSEA. The CDR3 region is CSVDTNTGELFF. CDR3 nucleotide sequence: TGCAGCGTTGACACGAACACCGGGGAGCTGTTTTTT.

The chain links TRBV19 to TRBJ2-1; 9 positions agree with TRBD1. Germline V CDR1 and CDR2: LNHDA, SQIVND (reference sequence). V gave up 8 bases and J gave up 3 bases; unmatched junction bases: 5. The CDR3 sequence is 14 residues long. CDR3 nucleotide sequence: TGTGCCAGTGGCCCGGGACAGGGCTACAATGAGCAGTTCTTC. Translating gives CASGPGQGYNEQFF.

The sample holds many counts of this clone. This chain links TRBV6-5 with TRBJ1-5; D possibly corresponds to TRBD1 (5 bases). V dropped 6 bases and J dropped 7 bases, with 19 bases sitting between them. Looked up from germline, CDR1 is MNHEY and CDR2 is SVGAGI. CDR3 length: 15 amino acids. The CDR3, as DNA: TGTGCCAGCAGCCCCGGGACTCCAGAGCGGCAGCCCCAGCATTTT. It translates to CASSPGTPERQPQHF.

Here the CDR3 DNA reads TGCGCCAGCAGCTTGGGGGGAGGGACTGGGGCCAACGTCCTGACTTTC. The encoded protein is CASSLGGGTGANVLTF. V usage is TRBV5-1 and J usage is TRBJ2-6; 7 positions match TRBD2. The CDR3 sequence is 16 residues long. Germline values: CDR1 SGHRS, CDR2 YFSETQ. With 0 bases clipped from V and 2 bases from J, the junction kept 2 bases outside the gene matches.

This clone was seen a handful of times. J is TRBJ1-5 and V is TRBV19, with TRBD1 matching over 8 bases. CDR3 length: 14 residues. Germline-derived CDR1 and CDR2 are LNHDA and SQIVND (reference sequence). Unmatched junction bases numbered 2, after V lost 4 bases and J lost 3 bases. The CDR3 region has the DNA TGTGCCAGTAGTAGGACAGGGTACAATCAGCCCCAGCATTTT. Translating gives CASSRTGYNQPQHF. Using reference TRBV19 and TRBJ1-5 for the parts outside the CDR3, the full variable domain is DGGITQSPKYLFRKEGQNVTLSCEQNLNHDAMYWYRQDPGQGLRLIYYSQIVNDFQKGDIAEGYSVSREKKESFPLTVTSAQKNPTAFYLCASSRTGYNQPQHFGDGTRLSIL.

This rearrangement joins TRBV9 to TRBJ2-3, with D possibly TRBD2 on 7 matching bases. Germline V CDR1 and CDR2: SGDLS, YYNGEE. This CDR3 region has 14 residues. V lost 4 bases and J lost 6, with 15 bases in between. CDR3 sequence reads: CASSPGGLSDTQYF. CDR3 DNA sequence: TGTGCCAGCAGCCCCGGGGGGCTCTCGGATACGCAGTATTTT.

The rearrangement links TRBV5-1 to TRBJ2-3, with 12 bases lining up with TRBD2. Germline values: CDR1 SGHRS, CDR2 YFSETQ. With V trimmed by 0 bases and J by 4 bases, 15 bases remained unmatched. This CDR3 region has 20 residues. This chain's CDR3 is CASSLASASGGAIKSDTQYF. CDR3 sequence (DNA): TGCGCCAGCAGCTTGGCGTCTGCTAGCGGGGGGGCGATTAAATCAGATACGCAGTATTTT.

This chain connects TRBV28 to TRBJ1-4, with D possibly matching TRBD1 (5 bases). This CDR3 spans 13 amino acids. V shed 8 bases and J shed 5 bases, with 12 bases lying between them. Germline CDR1 and CDR2: MDHEN and SYDVKM. In nucleotides, the CDR3 is TGTGCCAGCGCGCGGCCAGGGAATGAAAAACTGTTTTTT. This gives the protein CASARPGNEKLFF.

The gene calls are TRBV5-1 and TRBJ2-5; TRBD1 aligns across 7 bases. Germline values: CDR1 SGHRS, CDR2 YFSETQ. The ends lost 4 bases at V and 6 bases at J; junction bases unmatched: 12. This CDR3 has 15 residues. Here the CDR3 DNA reads TGCGCCAGCAGCGATCGATCGACAGGGCCGCAGACCCAGTACTTC. Protein: CASSDRSTGPQTQYF.

The CDR3 sequence is CASSHSSNQPQHF. The CDR3 nucleotides read TGTGCCAGCAGCCACTCGAGCAATCAGCCCCAGCATTTT. V gene TRBV5-6 combines with J gene TRBJ1-5; D is ambiguous. Germline assignment: CDR1 SGHDT and CDR2 YYEEEE. The CDR3 loop spans 13 amino acids. V gave up 4 bases and J gave up 1 base, with 6 bases separating them.

V usage is TRBV6-5 and J usage is TRBJ2-1; 9 positions agree with TRBD2. CDR1 and CDR2 (germline): MNHEY, SVGAGI. The CDR3 has 14 residues. With V trimmed by 5 bases and J by 7 bases, 6 bases remained unmatched. CDR3 DNA sequence: TGTGCCAGCAGTCCGGGACTAGCCAAAAATGAGCAGTTCTTC. Its translation: CASSPGLAKNEQFF.

The gene calls are TRBV27 and TRBJ1-1; 11 nucleotides match TRBD1. V lost 6 bases to trimming and J lost 6 bases; unmatched junction nucleotides: 15. Germline V CDR1 and CDR2: MNHEY, SMNVEV (reference sequence). The CDR3 is 17 amino acids. The CDR3 bases are TGTGCCAGCAGCCCGGGGGGCCTCGGACAGGGGGCGGCTGAAGCTTTCTTT. This translates into CASSPGGLGQGAAEAFF.

Only a few counts were recorded for this clone. The chain has TRBV29-1 and TRBJ1-6; perhaps TRBD1 as D (6 bases). The CDR3 length is 15 residues. The germline V gene encodes CDR1 SQVTM and CDR2 ANQGSEA. V was trimmed by 6 bases and J by 6 bases, leaving 18 bases between them. Here the CDR3 DNA reads TGCAGCGTGAGATCTGGGACAACTCCTAATTCACCCCTCCACTTT. Encoded protein: CSVRSGTTPNSPLHF.

V gene TRBV5-5 combines with J gene TRBJ2-3, with 9 bases that match TRBD2. The CDR3 extends over 18 amino acids. Per germline, CDR1 SGHKS and CDR2 YYEKEE (reference sequence). Trimming cost V 0 bases and J 7 bases; bases outside gene matches: 15. The CDR3 loop reads CASSLEGGGAPHVHTQYF. Written as DNA, the CDR3 is TGTGCCAGCAGCTTGGAGGGCGGGGGGGCCCCACACGTGCATACGCAGTATTTT.

The chain joins TRBV6-1 to TRBJ1-5; D call uncertain. In germline, CDR1 is MNHNS, CDR2 SASEGT. V lost 1 base, J lost 4 bases, and 11 bases lay in between. There are 15 residues in the CDR3. The CDR3 DNA is TGTGCCAGCAGTGAAGGGCCGGGTCAGAATCAGCCCCAGCATTTT. This codes for CASSEGPGQNQPQHF.

This clone was found once. This chain's CDR3 is CASGEERAFF. The CDR3 DNA sequence: TGTGCCAGCGGGGAAGAGCGGGCTTTCTTT. V gene TRBV7-9 combines with J gene TRBJ1-1; D gene unclear. CDR3 length: 10 amino acids. With 8 bases removed from V and 11 bases from J, the gap between germline ends came to 12 bases. Looked up from germline, CDR1 is SEHNR and CDR2 is FQNEAQ (reference sequence).

V gene TRBV18 combines with J gene TRBJ1-3; D may be TRBD1 (5 bases). Trimming shortened V by 8 bases and J by 0 bases, and 11 bases separated the two germline ends. The CDR3 spans 14 residues. CDR1 KGHSH and CDR2 LQKENI come from the germline V gene. CDR3 sequence: CASTTGRSGNTIYF. The DNA for the CDR3 is TGTGCCAGCACAACAGGCCGCTCTGGAAACACCATATATTTT.

The gene calls are TRBV19 and TRBJ2-7; D is perhaps TRBD2 (7 bases). V was pared by 5 bases and J by 5 bases, with 22 bases between. Germline V gene sequence: CDR1 LNHDA, CDR2 SQIVND (reference sequence). The CDR3 sequence is 16 residues long. CDR3 region: CASSPQLGGGADEQYF. CDR3 DNA sequence: TGTGCCAGTAGTCCCCAATTGGGAGGGGGGGCCGACGAGCAGTACTTC.

The V call is TRBV2, the J call TRBJ1-3, with D perhaps matching TRBD1 (5 bases). The CDR3 covers 16 residues. V lost 2 bases to trimming and J lost 3 bases, with 14 bases between them. The germline CDR1 and CDR2 sequences are SNHLY and FYNNEI. The CDR3 nucleotides read TGTGCCAGCAGTGAAAACGAGGGGACTAGTGGAAACACCATATATTTT. Translating it yields CASSENEGTSGNTIYF. The variable domain in full, completed from reference TRBV2 and TRBJ1-3, reads EPEVTQTPSHQVTQMGQEVILRCVPISNHLYFYWYRQILGQKVEFLVSFYNNEISEKSEIFDDQFSVERPDGSNFTLKIRSTKLEDSAMYFCASSENEGTSGNTIYFGEGSWLTVV.

The genes are TRBV3-1 (or the pseudogene TRBV3-2) and TRBJ1-1, with TRBD1 identical over 10 bases. Germline CDR1 is LGHDT and CDR2 is YNNKEL (reference sequence). This CDR3 is 12 amino acids long. J was trimmed by 7 bases and V by 8 bases; bases with no gene match: 4. The CDR3 is CASQDRGSEAFF. CDR3 DNA: TGTGCCAGCCAGGACAGGGGGAGTGAAGCTTTCTTT.

The rearrangement uses TRBV19 and TRBJ1-4; D ambiguous. Germline lookup yields CDR1 LNHDA and CDR2 SQIVND (reference sequence). V lost 6 bases and J lost 8, with 16 bases in between. The CDR3 has 14 amino acids. The CDR3 spells CASSDDRRGEKLFF. The CDR3 coding sequence is TGTGCCAGTAGCGACGACCGCCGGGGAGAAAAACTGTTTTTT. The whole variable domain, remainder taken from reference TRBV19 and TRBJ1-4, is DGGITQSPKYLFRKEGQNVTLSCEQNLNHDAMYWYRQDPGQGLRLIYYSQIVNDFQKGDIAEGYSVSREKKESFPLTVTSAQKNPTAFYLCASSDDRRGEKLFFGSGTQLSVL.

The chain joins TRBV14 to TRBJ2-7, with TRBD1 matching over 7 bases. The germline V gene encodes CDR1 SGHDN and CDR2 FVKESK. CDR3 size: 13 residues. V lost 1 base, J lost 6 bases, and 3 bases stayed unmatched. The CDR3 here is CASSQATGAEQYF. In DNA form, the CDR3 reads TGTGCCAGCAGCCAAGCCACAGGGGCCGAGCAGTACTTC.